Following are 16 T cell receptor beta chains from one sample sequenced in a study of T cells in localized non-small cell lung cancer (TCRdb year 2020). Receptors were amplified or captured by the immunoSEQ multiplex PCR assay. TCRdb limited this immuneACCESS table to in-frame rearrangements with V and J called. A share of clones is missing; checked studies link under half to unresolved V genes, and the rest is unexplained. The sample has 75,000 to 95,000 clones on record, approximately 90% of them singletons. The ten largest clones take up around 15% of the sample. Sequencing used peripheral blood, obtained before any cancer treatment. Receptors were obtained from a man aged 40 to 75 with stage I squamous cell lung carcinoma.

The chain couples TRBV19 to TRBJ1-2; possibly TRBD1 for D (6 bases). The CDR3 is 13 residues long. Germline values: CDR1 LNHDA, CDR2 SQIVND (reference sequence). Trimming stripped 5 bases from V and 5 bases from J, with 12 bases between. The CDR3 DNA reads TGTGCCAGTAGTCTTCTACAGGGTTATGGCTACACCTTC. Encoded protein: CASSLLQGYGYTF.

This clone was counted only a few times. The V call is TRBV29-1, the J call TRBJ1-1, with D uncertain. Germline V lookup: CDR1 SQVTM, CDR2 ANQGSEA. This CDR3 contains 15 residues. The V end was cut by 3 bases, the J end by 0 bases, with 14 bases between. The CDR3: CSVEADLTLNTEAFF. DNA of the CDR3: TGCAGCGTTGAGGCTGATTTAACCTTGAACACTGAAGCTTTCTTT.

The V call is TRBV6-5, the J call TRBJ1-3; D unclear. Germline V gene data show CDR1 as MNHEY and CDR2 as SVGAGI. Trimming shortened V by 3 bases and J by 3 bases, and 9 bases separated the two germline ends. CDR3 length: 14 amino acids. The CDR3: CASSYPSVGNTIYF. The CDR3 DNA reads TGTGCCAGCAGTTATCCGTCCGTTGGAAACACCATATATTTT.

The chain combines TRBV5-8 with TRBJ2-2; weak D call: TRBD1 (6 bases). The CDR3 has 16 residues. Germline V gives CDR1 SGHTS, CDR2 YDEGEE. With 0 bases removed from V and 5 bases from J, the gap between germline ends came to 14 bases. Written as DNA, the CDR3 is TGTGCCAGCAGCTTGGGCGACAGGCCTATTACCGGGGAGCTGTTTTTT. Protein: CASSLGDRPITGELFF.

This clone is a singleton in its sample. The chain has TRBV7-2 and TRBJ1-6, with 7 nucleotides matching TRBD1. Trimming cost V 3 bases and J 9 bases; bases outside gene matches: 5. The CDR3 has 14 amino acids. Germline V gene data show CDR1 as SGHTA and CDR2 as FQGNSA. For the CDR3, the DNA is TGTGCCAGCAGCTTTGGACAGGTTATTTCACCCCTCCACTTT. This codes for CASSFGQVISPLHF. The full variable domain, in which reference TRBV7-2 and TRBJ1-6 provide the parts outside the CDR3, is GAGVSQSPSNKVTEKGKDVELRCDPISGHTALYWYRQSLGQGLEFLIYFQGNSAPDKSGLPSDRFSAERTGGSVSTLTIQRTQQEDSAVYLCASSFGQVISPLHFGNGTRLTVT.

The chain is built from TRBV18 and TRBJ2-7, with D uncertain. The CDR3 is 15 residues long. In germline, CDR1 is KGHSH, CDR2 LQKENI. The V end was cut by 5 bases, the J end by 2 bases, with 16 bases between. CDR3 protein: CASSSSVGSTYEQYF. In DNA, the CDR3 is TGTGCCAGCTCATCCTCGGTGGGGTCCACCTACGAGCAGTACTTC.

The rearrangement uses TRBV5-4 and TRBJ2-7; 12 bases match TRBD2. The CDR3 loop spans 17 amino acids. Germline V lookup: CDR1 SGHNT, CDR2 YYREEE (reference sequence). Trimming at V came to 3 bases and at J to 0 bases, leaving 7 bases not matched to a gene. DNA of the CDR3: TGTGCCAGCAGCTCGATAGGACTAGCGGGGAGCTCCTACGAGCAGTACTTC. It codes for CASSSIGLAGSSYEQYF.

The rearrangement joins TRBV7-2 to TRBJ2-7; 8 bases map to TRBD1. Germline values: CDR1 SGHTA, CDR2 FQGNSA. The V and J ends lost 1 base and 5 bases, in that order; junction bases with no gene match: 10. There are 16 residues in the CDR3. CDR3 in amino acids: CASSLGGRGLGDEQYF. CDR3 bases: TGTGCCAGCAGCTTAGGTGGCAGGGGGCTGGGAGACGAGCAGTACTTC.

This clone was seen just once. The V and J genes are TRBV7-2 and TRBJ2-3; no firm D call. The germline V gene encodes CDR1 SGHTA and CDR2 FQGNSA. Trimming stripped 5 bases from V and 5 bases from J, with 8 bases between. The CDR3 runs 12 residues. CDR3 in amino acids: CASSPRIDTQYF. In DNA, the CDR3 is TGTGCCAGCAGCCCCCGGATAGATACGCAGTATTTT.

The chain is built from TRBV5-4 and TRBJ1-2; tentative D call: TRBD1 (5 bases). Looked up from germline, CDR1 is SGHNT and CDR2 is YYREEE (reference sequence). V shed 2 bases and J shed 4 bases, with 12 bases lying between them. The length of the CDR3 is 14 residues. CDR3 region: CASSFQGVRYGYTF. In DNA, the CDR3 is TGTGCCAGCAGCTTCCAAGGGGTTCGCTATGGCTACACCTTC.

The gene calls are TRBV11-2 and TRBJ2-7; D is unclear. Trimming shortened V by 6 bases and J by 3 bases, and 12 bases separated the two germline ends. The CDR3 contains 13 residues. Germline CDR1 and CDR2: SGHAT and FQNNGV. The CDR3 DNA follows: TGTGCCAGCAGTCAAACACAGCACTACGAGCAGTACTTC. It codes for CASSQTQHYEQYF.

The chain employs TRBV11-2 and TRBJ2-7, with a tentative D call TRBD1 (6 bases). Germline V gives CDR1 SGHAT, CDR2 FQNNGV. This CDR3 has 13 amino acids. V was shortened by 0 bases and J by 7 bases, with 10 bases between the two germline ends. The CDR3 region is CASSLDRTEEQYF. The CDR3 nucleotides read TGTGCCAGCAGCTTAGATCGGACAGAAGAGCAGTACTTC.

The CDR3, as DNA: TGCGCCCCCGTGTTACGGGACGAGGATTCACCCCTCCACTTT. Translated: CAPVLRDEDSPLHF. This rearrangement joins TRBV10-2 to TRBJ1-6, with D maybe TRBD1 (5 bases). Germline values: CDR1 WSHSY, CDR2 SAAADI. The length of the CDR3 is 14 residues. V gave up 11 bases and J gave up 8 bases, with 19 bases separating them.

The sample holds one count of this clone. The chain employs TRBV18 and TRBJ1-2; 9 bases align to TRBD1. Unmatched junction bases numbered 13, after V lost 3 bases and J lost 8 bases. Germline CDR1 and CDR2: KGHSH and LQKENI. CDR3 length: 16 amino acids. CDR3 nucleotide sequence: TGTGCCAGCTCACCCCCAGGACAGGGGAGTTCGGGGGGCTACACCTTC. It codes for CASSPPGQGSSGGYTF.

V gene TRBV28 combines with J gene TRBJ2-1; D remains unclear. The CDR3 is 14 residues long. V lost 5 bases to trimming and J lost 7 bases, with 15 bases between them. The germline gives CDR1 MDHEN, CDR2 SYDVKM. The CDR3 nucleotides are TGTGCCAGCAGTACGGCGATAAGGTTAAATGAGCAGTTCTTC. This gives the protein CASSTAIRLNEQFF.

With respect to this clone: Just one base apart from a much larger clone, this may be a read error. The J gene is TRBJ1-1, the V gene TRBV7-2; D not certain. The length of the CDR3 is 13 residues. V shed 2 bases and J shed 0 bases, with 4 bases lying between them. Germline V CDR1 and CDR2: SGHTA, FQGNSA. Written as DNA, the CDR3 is TGTGCCAGCAGCTTATATATGAACACTGAAGCTTTCTTT. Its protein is CASSLYMNTEAFF.